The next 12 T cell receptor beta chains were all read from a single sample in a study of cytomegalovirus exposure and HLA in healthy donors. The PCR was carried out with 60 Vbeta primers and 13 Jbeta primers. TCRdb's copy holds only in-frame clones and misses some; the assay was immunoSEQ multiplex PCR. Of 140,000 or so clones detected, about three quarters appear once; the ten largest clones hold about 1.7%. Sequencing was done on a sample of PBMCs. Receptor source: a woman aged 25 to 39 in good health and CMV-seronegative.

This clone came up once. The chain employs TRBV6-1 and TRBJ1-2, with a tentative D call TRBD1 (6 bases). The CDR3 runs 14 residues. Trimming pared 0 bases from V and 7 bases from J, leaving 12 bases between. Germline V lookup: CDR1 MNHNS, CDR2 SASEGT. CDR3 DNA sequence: TGTGCCAGCAGTGAAGCATGGGGGCTCGGTGGCTACACCTTC. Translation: CASSEAWGLGGYTF.

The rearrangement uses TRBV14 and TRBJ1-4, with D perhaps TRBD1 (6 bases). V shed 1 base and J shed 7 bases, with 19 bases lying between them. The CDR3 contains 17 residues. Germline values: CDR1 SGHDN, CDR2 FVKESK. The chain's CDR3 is CASSQGAGVGSTEKLFF. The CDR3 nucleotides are TGTGCCAGCAGCCAAGGGGCAGGGGTTGGTTCTACTGAAAAACTGTTTTTT.

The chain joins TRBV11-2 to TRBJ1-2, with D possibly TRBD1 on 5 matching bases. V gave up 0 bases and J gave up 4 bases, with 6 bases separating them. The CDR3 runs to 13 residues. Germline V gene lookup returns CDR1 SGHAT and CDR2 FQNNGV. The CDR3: CASSLEGGYGYTF. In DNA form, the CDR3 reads TGTGCCAGCAGCTTAGAGGGGGGCTATGGCTACACCTTC.

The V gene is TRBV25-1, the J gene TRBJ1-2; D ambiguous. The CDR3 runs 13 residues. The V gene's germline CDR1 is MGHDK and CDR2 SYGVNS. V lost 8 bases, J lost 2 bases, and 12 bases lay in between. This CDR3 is CASSRVENYGYTF. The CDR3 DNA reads TGTGCCAGCTCCCGAGTGGAGAACTATGGCTACACCTTC.

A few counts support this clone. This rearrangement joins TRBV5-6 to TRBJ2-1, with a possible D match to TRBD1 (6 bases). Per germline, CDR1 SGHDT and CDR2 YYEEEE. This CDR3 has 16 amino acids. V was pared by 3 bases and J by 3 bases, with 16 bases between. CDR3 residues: CASSSGHFLGYNEQFF. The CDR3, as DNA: TGTGCCAGCAGCTCGGGACACTTCCTAGGCTACAATGAGCAGTTCTTC.

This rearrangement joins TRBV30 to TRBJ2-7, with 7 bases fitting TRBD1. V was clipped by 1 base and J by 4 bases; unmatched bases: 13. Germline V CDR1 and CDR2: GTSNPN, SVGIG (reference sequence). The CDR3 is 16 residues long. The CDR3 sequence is CAWSGPRQGILYEQYF. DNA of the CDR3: TGTGCCTGGAGTGGGCCCCGACAGGGAATTCTGTACGAGCAGTACTTC.

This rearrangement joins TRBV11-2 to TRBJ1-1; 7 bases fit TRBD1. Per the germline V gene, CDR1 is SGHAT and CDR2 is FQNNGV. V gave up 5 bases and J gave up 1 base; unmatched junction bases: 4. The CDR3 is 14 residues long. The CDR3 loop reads CASSTRTGNTEAFF. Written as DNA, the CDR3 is TGTGCCAGCAGCACCCGGACAGGGAACACTGAAGCTTTCTTT.

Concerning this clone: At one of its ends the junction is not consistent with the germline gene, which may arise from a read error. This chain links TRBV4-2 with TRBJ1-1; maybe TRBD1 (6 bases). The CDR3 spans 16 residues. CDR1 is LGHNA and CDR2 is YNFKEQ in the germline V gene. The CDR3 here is CASSQEGHRVKTEAFF. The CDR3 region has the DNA TGTGCCAGCAGCCAAGAAGGTCACAGGGTGAAAACTGAAGCTTTCTTT.

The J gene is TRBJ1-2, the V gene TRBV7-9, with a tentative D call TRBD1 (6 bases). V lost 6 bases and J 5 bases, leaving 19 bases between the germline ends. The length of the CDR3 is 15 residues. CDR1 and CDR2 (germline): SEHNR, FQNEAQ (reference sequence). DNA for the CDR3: TGTGCCAGCAGTATCACAGGGAGCGGGAAATATGGCTACACCTTC. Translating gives CASSITGSGKYGYTF.

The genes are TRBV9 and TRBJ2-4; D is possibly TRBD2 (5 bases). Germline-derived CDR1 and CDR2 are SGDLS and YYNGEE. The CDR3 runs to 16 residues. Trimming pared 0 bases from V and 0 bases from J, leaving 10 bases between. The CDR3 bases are TGTGCCAGCAGCGTAGCCGGGGAAATAGCCAAAAACATTCAGTACTTC. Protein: CASSVAGEIAKNIQYF.

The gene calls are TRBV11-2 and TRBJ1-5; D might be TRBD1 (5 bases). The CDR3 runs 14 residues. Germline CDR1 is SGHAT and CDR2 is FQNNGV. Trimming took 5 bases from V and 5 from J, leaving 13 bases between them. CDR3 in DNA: TGTGCCAGCAGCCAGGGAAGAAGGGATCAGCCCCAGCATTTT. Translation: CASSQGRRDQPQHF.

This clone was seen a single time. The CDR3 loop is CASRERQGTPWGTEAFF. The DNA for the CDR3 is TGTGCCAGCAGGGAAAGACAGGGGACCCCGTGGGGGACTGAAGCTTTCTTT. V and J are TRBV6-1 and TRBJ1-1, with 8 positions matching TRBD1. Unmatched junction bases numbered 17, after V lost 6 bases and J lost 5 bases. Germline loops: CDR1 MNHNS, CDR2 SASEGT. The CDR3 totals 17 residues.